What follows are 16 T cell receptor beta chains derived from one specimen sequenced in a study of cytomegalovirus exposure and HLA in healthy donors. Primers included in the PCR were 60 Vbeta and 13 Jbeta primers. This table comes from immunoSEQ multiplex PCR, and its TCRdb copy is limited to in-frame clones, with some not included. The sample data list around 50,000 clones. Source material: PBMCs. The source is a male donor in good health and CMV-seropositive.

The chain uses TRBV19 and TRBJ1-4; D not certain. Trimming took 5 bases from V and 6 from J, leaving 16 bases between them. In germline, CDR1 is LNHDA, CDR2 SQIVND (reference sequence). The CDR3 is 15 amino acids. As DNA, the CDR3 is TGTGCCAGTAGTCCTTCAGAGGAAGCACATGAAAAACTGTTTTTT. As protein: CASSPSEEAHEKLFF. The full variable domain, rest sourced from reference TRBV19 and TRBJ1-4, is DGGITQSPKYLFRKEGQNVTLSCEQNLNHDAMYWYRQDPGQGLRLIYYSQIVNDFQKGDIAEGYSVSREKKESFPLTVTSAQKNPTAFYLCASSPSEEAHEKLFFGSGTQLSVL.

The chain combines TRBV27 with TRBJ1-1; 8 bases fit TRBD1. With V trimmed by 7 bases and J by 4 bases, 5 bases remained unmatched. This CDR3 has 13 amino acids. Germline V gene lookup returns CDR1 MNHEY and CDR2 SMNVEV (reference sequence). Written as DNA, the CDR3 is TGTGCCAGCAACCAACAGGGGGGCACTGAAGCTTTCTTT. Its translation is CASNQQGGTEAFF.

The chain uses TRBV5-1 and TRBJ1-6; 7 bases match TRBD1. The V and J ends lost 0 bases and 8 bases, in that order; junction bases with no gene match: 2. Germline V gene data show CDR1 as SGHRS and CDR2 as YFSETQ. The CDR3 spans 14 residues. DNA for the CDR3: TGCGCCAGCAGCTTGGGTCAGGGGGATTCACCCCTCCACTTT. The encoded protein is CASSLGQGDSPLHF.

The chain's CDR3 is CASSKAGGQTNYGYTF. The CDR3 nucleotides read TGTGCCAGCAGCAAAGCGGGTGGACAAACTAACTATGGCTACACCTTC. The chain combines TRBV21-1 with TRBJ1-2; the table's TRBD1 call for D was not verified on the DNA. TRBV21-1 is an annotated pseudogene. The CDR3 is made up of 16 amino acids.

This rearrangement joins TRBV28 to TRBJ2-5, with D unclear. V lost 7 bases and J lost 5, with 5 bases in between. The CDR3 runs 10 residues. CDR1 and CDR2 from the germline V gene are MDHEN and SYDVKM. The CDR3 is CASTPETQYF. The CDR3 bases are TGTGCCAGCACTCCCGAGACCCAGTACTTC.

The V gene is TRBV4-1, the J gene TRBJ1-5; perhaps TRBD1 as D (6 bases). Trimming shortened V by 3 bases and J by 6 bases, and 18 bases separated the two germline ends. The CDR3 is 16 residues long. The V gene's germline CDR1 is MGHRA and CDR2 YSYEKL. The CDR3 DNA follows: TGCGCCAGCAGCCAGACGACAGGACCCAAAGGTCAGCCCCAGCATTTT. Translating gives CASSQTTGPKGQPQHF.

V and J are TRBV7-3 and TRBJ2-1, with TRBD1 matching 10 bases. The CDR3 spans 18 residues. The V gene end was trimmed by 1 base and the J gene end by 3 bases; junction bases not matched to a gene: 9. CDR1 and CDR2 (germline): SGHTA, FQGTGA. CDR3 region: CASSLKGYGTGVYNEQFF. The CDR3 coding sequence is TGTGCCAGCAGCTTAAAGGGTTACGGGACAGGGGTCTACAATGAGCAGTTCTTC.

The gene calls are TRBV5-1 and TRBJ2-5; weak D call: TRBD2 (6 bases). CDR3 length equals 14 residues. CDR1 and CDR2 (germline): SGHRS, YFSETQ. The V end was cut by 0 bases, the J end by 5 bases, with 11 bases between. The CDR3 coding sequence is TGCGCCAGCAGCTTGGAGCGGGTCGGGGAGACCCAGTACTTC. This gives the protein CASSLERVGETQYF.

The chain links TRBV15 to TRBJ2-3, with 10 bases lining up with TRBD1. The J segment lost 2 bases and the V segment lost 4 bases, leaving 6 bases of the junction unmatched. The germline gives CDR1 LNHNV, CDR2 YYDKDF (reference sequence). The CDR3 is 16 residues long. CDR3 sequence (DNA): TGTGCCACCAGCACCGACAGGGGGCAATACACAGATACGCAGTATTTT. This gives the protein CATSTDRGQYTDTQYF.

The chain carries TRBV6-4 and TRBJ1-5, with TRBD1 identical over 9 bases. V lost 6 bases and J lost 6; bases outside the gene matches: 12. This CDR3 is built from 16 residues. Germline V lookup: CDR1 MRHNA, CDR2 SNTAGT. CDR3 DNA: TGTGCCAGCAGCCCCTCCGGGACAGGGAATGGTCAGCCCCAGCATTTT. As protein: CASSPSGTGNGQPQHF.

The V gene is TRBV9, the J gene TRBJ2-7; the D gene is possibly TRBD2 (7 bases). V was clipped by 0 bases and J by 2 bases, with 9 bases between them. The CDR3 contains 14 residues. Germline V lookup: CDR1 SGDLS, CDR2 YYNGEE. CDR3 in amino acids: CASSVEGGTYEQYF. CDR3 in DNA: TGTGCCAGCAGCGTAGAGGGGGGGACCTACGAGCAGTACTTC.

The chain carries TRBV4-3 and TRBJ2-7; 9 nucleotides align to TRBD2. CDR1 and CDR2 (germline): LGHNA, YSLEER. J lost 0 bases, V lost 2 bases, and 2 bases had no gene match. The CDR3 contains 15 residues. The CDR3 DNA sequence: TGCGCCAGCAGCCAACTAGCGGGGCCCTCCTACGAGCAGTACTTC. Translation gives CASSQLAGPSYEQYF.

The chain has TRBV5-1 and TRBJ2-5; 7 bases fit TRBD1. The length of the CDR3 is 13 residues. Germline lookup yields CDR1 SGHRS and CDR2 YFSETQ. V trimming: 4 bases; J trimming: 5 bases; junction bases outside the gene matches: 5. The CDR3 protein is CASSPGTAETQYF. CDR3 DNA sequence: TGCGCCAGCAGCCCCGGGACAGCGGAGACCCAGTACTTC. The full variable domain, completed using reference TRBV5-1 and TRBJ2-5, is KAGVTQTPRYLIKTRGQQVTLSCSPISGHRSVSWYQQTPGQGLQFLFEYFSETQRNKGNFPGRFSGRQFSNSRSEMNVSTLELGDSALYLCASSPGTAETQYFGPGTRLLVL.

This chain connects TRBV21-1 to TRBJ1-2. TRBV21-1 is marked as a pseudogene. This CDR3 has 17 residues. Written as DNA, the CDR3 is TGTGCCAGCAGCCCGAAAGGGACTAACGATACATACTATGGCTACACCTTC. Amino acid sequence: CASSPKGTNDTYYGYTF.

This sequence joins TRBV4-2 and TRBJ2-1; D not resolved. Germline CDR1 LGHNA, CDR2 YNFKEQ. This CDR3 is built from 16 residues. Trimming cost V 4 bases and J 4 bases, with 17 bases left between them. The CDR3 protein is CASSLRASDGYNEQFF. CDR3 nucleotide sequence: TGTGCCAGCAGCCTCCGAGCCAGCGACGGGTACAATGAGCAGTTCTTC.

This chain joins TRBV27 and TRBJ1-1; D perhaps matches TRBD1 (5 bases). Germline values: CDR1 MNHEY, CDR2 SMNVEV (reference sequence). V lost 5 bases, J lost 11 bases, and 12 bases lay in between. The CDR3 loop spans 11 amino acids. The CDR3 sequence is CASSLAGKAFF. The CDR3 nucleotides read TGTGCCAGCAGTCTGGCAGGGAAGGCTTTCTTT.